A single sample is the source of the 6 T cell receptor beta chains below, sequenced in a study of T cell responses to AZD1222 COVID-19 vaccine. Here immunoSEQ multiplex PCR was the method, and the copy in TCRdb shows in-frame clones only, minus some. The sample yields some 200,000 clones, about 88% seen once. The sample here was peripheral blood, taken 28 days after the second AZD1222 dose. The receptors were gathered from an adult who received the AZD1222 COVID-19 vaccine.

The genes are TRBV24-1 and TRBJ1-2; 10 bases fit TRBD1. Germline V gives CDR1 KGHDR, CDR2 SFDVKD. V was clipped by 4 bases and J by 8 bases; unmatched bases: 6. The CDR3 consists of 14 residues. This CDR3 reads CATSDPDRGLGYTF. As DNA, the CDR3 is TGTGCCACCAGTGACCCCGACAGGGGGCTCGGCTACACCTTC.

This chain joins TRBV7-9 and TRBJ2-7; D unresolved. The V gene's germline CDR1 is SEHNR and CDR2 FQNEAQ (reference sequence). The CDR3 has 14 amino acids. The V end lost 0 bases, the J end lost 6 bases, and 12 bases lay between the germline ends. This chain's CDR3 is CASSLAVGYGEQYF. CDR3 nucleotides: TGTGCCAGCAGCTTAGCTGTAGGGTACGGCGAGCAGTACTTC.

The genes are TRBV6-4 and TRBJ2-2; maybe TRBD1 (6 bases). Germline V gives CDR1 MRHNA, CDR2 SNTAGT. The CDR3 has 17 residues. The V end was cut by 0 bases, the J end by 0 bases, with 11 bases between. The CDR3 protein is CASSDSQGTANTGELFF. CDR3 in DNA: TGTGCCAGCAGTGACTCGCAGGGGACCGCGAACACCGGGGAGCTGTTTTTT.

This chain links TRBV27 with TRBJ2-7, with D unclear. There are 13 residues in the CDR3. Germline CDR1 MNHEY, CDR2 SMNVEV (reference sequence). V was clipped by 6 bases and J by 1 base, with 10 bases between them. The CDR3 is CASRADTSYEQYF. DNA for the CDR3: TGTGCCAGCAGAGCCGATACGTCCTACGAGCAGTACTTC.

This sequence joins TRBV5-4 and TRBJ2-7; 10 bases align to TRBD1. The CDR3 runs 15 residues. V lost 4 bases and J lost 3; bases outside the gene matches: 7. Germline V gives CDR1 SGHNT, CDR2 YYREEE (reference sequence). The CDR3 reads CASSRPGTGDYEQYF. Here the CDR3 DNA reads TGTGCCAGCAGCAGACCCGGGACAGGGGACTACGAGCAGTACTTC.

The V and J genes are TRBV28 and TRBJ2-7; 11 bases fit TRBD2. Germline trimming cut 5 bases from V and 0 bases from J; bases unmatched to any gene: 3. The CDR3 runs to 15 residues. The V gene's germline CDR1 is MDHEN and CDR2 SYDVKM. In DNA form, the CDR3 reads TGTGCCAGCAGTCCACTAGCGGGAGACTCCTACGAGCAGTACTTC. This translates into CASSPLAGDSYEQYF.